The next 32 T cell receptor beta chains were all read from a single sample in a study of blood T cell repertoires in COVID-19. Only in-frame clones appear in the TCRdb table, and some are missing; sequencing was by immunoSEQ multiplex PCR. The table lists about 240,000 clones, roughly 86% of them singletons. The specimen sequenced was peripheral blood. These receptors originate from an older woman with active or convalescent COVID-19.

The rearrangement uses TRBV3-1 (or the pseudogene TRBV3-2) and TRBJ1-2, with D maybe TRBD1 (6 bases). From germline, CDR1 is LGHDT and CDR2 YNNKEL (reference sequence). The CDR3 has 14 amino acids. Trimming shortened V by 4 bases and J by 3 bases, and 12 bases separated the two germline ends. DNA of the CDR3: TGTGCCAGCAGCCTCCGGACAGCCCACTATGGCTACACCTTC. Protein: CASSLRTAHYGYTF.

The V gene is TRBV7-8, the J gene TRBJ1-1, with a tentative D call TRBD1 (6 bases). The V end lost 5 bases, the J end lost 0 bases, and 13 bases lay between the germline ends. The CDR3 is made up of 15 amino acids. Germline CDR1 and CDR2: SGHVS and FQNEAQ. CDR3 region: CASSPTGTMNTEAFF. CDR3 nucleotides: TGTGCCAGCAGCCCAACAGGGACGATGAACACTGAAGCTTTCTTT. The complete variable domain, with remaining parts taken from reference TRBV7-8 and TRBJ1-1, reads GAGVSQSPRYKVAKRGQDVALRCDPISGHVSLFWYQQALGQGPEFLTYFQNEAQLDKSGLPSDRFFAERPEGSVSTLKIQRTQQEDSAVYLCASSPTGTMNTEAFFGQGTRLTVV.

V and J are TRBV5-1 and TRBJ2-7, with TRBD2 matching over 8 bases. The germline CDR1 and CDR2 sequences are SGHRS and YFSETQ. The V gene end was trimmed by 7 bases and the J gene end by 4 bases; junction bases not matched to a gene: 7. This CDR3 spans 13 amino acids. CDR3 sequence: CASASGGQYEQYF. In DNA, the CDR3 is TGCGCCAGCGCTTCGGGGGGGCAATACGAGCAGTACTTC.

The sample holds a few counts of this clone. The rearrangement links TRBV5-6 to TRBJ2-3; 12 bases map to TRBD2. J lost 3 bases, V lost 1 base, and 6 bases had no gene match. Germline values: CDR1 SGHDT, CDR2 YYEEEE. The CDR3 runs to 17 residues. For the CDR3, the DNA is TGTGCCAGCAGCTTGATCCCGGGACTAGCGGGTACAGATACGCAGTATTTT. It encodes CASSLIPGLAGTDTQYF.

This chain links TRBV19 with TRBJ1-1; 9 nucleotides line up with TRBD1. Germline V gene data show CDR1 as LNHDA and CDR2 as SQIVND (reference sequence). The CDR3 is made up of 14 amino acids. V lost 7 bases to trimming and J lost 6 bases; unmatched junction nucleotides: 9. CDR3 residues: CASMGPGQGPEAFF. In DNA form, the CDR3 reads TGTGCCAGTATGGGGCCGGGACAGGGCCCTGAAGCTTTCTTT.

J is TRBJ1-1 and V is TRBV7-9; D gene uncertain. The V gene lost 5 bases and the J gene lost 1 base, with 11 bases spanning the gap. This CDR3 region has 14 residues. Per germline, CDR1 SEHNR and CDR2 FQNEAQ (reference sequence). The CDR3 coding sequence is TGTGCCAGCAGCCTACCCCCCGGGAACACTGAAGCTTTCTTT. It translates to CASSLPPGNTEAFF.

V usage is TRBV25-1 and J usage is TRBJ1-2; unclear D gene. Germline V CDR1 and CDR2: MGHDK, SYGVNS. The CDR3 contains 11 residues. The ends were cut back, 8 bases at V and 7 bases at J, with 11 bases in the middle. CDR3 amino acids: CASAGFGGYTF. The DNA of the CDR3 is TGTGCCAGCGCGGGGTTCGGTGGCTACACCTTC.

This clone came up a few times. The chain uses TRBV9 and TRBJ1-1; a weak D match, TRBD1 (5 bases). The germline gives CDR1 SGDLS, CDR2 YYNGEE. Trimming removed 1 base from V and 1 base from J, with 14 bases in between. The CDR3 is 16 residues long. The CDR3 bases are TGTGCCAGCAGCGTATCCCCTGGAAGGGGGAACACTGAAGCTTTCTTT. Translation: CASSVSPGRGNTEAFF. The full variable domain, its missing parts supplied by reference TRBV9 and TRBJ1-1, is DSGVTQTPKHLITATGQRVTLRCSPRSGDLSVYWYQQSLDQGLQFLIQYYNGEERAKGNILERFSAQQFPDLHSELNLSSLELGDSALYFCASSVSPGRGNTEAFFGQGTRLTVV.

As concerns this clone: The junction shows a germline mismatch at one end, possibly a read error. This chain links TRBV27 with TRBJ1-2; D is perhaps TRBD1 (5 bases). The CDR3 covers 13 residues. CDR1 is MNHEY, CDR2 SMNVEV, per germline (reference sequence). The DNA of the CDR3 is TGTGCCAGCAGACATGGGGCCGGGGGAGCAGCCCACTTC. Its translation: CASRHGAGGAAHF.

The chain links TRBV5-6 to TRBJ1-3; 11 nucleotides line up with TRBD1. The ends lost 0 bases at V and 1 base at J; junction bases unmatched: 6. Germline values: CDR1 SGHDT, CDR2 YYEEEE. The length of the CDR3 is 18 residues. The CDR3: CASSLALGQGASGNTIYF. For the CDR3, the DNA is TGTGCCAGCAGCTTGGCTCTCGGACAGGGGGCATCTGGAAACACCATATATTTT.

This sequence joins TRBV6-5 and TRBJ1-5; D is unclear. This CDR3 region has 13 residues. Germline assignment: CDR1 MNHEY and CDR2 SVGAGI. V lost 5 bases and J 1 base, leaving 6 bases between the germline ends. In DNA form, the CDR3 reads TGTGCCAGCAGTACAAACAGCAATCAGCCCCAGCATTTT. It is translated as CASSTNSNQPQHF.

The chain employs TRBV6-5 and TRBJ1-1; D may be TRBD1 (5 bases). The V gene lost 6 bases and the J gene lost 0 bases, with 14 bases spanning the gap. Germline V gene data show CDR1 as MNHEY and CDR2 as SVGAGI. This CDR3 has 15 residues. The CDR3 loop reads CASSSDRSLNTEAFF. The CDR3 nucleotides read TGTGCCAGCAGCTCTGACAGATCCTTGAACACTGAAGCTTTCTTT.

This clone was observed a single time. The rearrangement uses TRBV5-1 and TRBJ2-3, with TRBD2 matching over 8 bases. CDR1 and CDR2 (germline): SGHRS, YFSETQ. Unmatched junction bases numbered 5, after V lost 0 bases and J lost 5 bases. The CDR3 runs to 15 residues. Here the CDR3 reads CASSLGRGGVDTQYF. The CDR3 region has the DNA TGCGCCAGCAGCTTGGGCCGGGGGGGCGTAGATACGCAGTATTTT.

The CDR3 spells CASSLKASRGEKLFF. As DNA, the CDR3 is TGTGCCAGCAGCTTAAAGGCCTCCCGGGGTGAAAAACTGTTTTTT. The V call is TRBV7-2, the J call TRBJ1-4; D is ambiguous. V was shortened by 2 bases and J by 7 bases, with 14 bases between the two germline ends. Germline CDR1 SGHTA, CDR2 FQGNSA. This CDR3 comprises 15 residues.

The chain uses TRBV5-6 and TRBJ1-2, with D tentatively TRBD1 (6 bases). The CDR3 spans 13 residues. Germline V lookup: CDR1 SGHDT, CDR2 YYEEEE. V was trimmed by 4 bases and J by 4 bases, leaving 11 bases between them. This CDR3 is CASSPPDSYGYTF. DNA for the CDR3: TGTGCCAGCAGCCCTCCGGACAGCTATGGCTACACCTTC. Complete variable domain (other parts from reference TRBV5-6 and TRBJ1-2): DAGVTQSPTHLIKTRGQQVTLRCSPKSGHDTVSWYQQALGQGPQFIFQYYEEEERQRGNFPDRFSGHQFPNYSSELNVNALLLGDSALYLCASSPPDSYGYTFGSGTRLTVV.

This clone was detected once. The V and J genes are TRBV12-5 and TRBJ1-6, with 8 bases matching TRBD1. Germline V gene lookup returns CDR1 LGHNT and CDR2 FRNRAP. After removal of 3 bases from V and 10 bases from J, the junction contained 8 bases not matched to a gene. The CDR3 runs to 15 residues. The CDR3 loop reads CASGFRTGRESPLHF. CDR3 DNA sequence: TGTGCTAGTGGTTTCAGGACAGGGCGAGAGTCACCCCTCCACTTT.

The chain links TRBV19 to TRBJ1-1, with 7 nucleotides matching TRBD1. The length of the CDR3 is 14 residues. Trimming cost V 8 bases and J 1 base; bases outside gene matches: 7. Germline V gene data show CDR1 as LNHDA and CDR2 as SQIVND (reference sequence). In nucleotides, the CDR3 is TGTGCCAGTCAACCCGGGACAGCGAACACTGAAGCTTTCTTT. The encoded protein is CASQPGTANTEAFF.

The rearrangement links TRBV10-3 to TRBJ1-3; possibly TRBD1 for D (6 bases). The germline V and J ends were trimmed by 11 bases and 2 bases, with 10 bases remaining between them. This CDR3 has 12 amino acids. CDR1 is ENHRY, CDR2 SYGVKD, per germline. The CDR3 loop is CAATGPGNTIYF. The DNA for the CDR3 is TGTGCCGCCACAGGGCCTGGAAACACCATATATTTT.

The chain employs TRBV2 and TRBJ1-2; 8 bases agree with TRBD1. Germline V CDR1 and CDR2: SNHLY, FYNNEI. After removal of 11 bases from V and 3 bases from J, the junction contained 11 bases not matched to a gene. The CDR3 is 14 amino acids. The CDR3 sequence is CADRTGSSDYGYTF. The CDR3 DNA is TGTGCCGACCGGACAGGGAGTAGTGACTATGGCTACACCTTC.

CDR3 sequence: CASSFGTTGEQFF. CDR3 sequence (DNA): TGTGCCAGCAGTTTCGGGACAACGGGCGAGCAGTTCTTC. This sequence joins TRBV6-2 or TRBV6-3 and TRBJ2-1, with D possibly matching TRBD1 (6 bases). The germline V and J ends were trimmed by 4 bases and 10 bases, with 14 bases remaining between them. There are 13 residues in the CDR3. Germline CDR1 and CDR2: MNHEY and SVGEGT.

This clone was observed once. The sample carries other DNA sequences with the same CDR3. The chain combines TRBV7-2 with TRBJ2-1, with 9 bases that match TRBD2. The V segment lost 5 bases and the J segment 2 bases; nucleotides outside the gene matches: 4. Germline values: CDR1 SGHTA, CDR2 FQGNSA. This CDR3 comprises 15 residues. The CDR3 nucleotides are TGTGCCAGCAGCCGCGGCGGGGGGGCCTACAATGAGCAGTTCTTC. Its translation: CASSRGGGAYNEQFF.

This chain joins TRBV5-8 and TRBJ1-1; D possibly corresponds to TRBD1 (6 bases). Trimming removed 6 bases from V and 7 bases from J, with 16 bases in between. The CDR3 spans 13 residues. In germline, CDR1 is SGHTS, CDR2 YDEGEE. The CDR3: CASTQGLGHEAFF. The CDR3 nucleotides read TGTGCCAGCACCCAGGGGCTGGGCCATGAAGCTTTCTTT. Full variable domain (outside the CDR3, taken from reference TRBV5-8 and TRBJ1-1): EAGVTQSPTHLIKTRGQQATLRCSPISGHTSVYWYQQALGLGLQFLLWYDEGEERNRGNFPPRFSGRQFPNYSSELNVNALELEDSALYLCASTQGLGHEAFFGQGTRLTVV.

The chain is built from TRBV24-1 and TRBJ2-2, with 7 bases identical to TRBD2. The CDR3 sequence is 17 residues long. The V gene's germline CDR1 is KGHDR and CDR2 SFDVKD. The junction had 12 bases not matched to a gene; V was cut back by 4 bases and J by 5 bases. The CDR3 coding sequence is TGTGCCACCAGTGACCCGCCTGGGAGGGGATATACCGGGGAGCTGTTTTTT. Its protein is CATSDPPGRGYTGELFF.

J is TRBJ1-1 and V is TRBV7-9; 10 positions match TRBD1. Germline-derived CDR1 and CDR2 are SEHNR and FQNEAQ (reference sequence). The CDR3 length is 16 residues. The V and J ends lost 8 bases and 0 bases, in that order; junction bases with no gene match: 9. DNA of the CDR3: TGTGCCAGCTGCCCGGGACAGGGGATTATGAACACTGAAGCTTTCTTT. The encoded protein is CASCPGQGIMNTEAFF.

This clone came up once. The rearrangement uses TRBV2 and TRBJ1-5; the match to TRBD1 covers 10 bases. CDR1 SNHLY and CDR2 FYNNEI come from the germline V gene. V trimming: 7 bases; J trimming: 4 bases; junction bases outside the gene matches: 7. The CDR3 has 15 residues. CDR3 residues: CASTRDRGFNQPQHF. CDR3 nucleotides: TGTGCCAGCACACGGGACAGGGGATTTAATCAGCCCCAGCATTTT. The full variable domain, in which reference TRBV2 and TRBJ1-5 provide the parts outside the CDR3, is EPEVTQTPSHQVTQMGQEVILRCVPISNHLYFYWYRQILGQKVEFLVSFYNNEISEKSEIFDDQFSVERPDGSNFTLKIRSTKLEDSAMYFCASTRDRGFNQPQHFGDGTRLSIL.

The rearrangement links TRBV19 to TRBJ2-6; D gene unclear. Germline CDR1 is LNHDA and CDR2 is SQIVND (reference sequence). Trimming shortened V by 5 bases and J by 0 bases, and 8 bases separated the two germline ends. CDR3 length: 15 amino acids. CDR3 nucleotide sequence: TGTGCCAGTAGTCTCGGAGTCTCTGGGGCCAACGTCCTGACTTTC. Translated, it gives CASSLGVSGANVLTF.

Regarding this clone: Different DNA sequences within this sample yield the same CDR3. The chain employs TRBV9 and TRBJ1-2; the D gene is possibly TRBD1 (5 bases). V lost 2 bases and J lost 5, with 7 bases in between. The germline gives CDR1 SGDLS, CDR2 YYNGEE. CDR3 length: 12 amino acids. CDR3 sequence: CASSVQGYGYTF. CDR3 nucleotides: TGTGCCAGCAGCGTCCAGGGTTATGGCTACACCTTC.

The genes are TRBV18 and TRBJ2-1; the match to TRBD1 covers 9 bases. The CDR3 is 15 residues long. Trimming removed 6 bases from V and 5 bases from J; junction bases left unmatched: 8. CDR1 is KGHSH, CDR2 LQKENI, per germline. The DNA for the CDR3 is TGTGCCAGCTCCCCAGGTGGGACAGGGAACAATGAGCAGTTCTTC. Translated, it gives CASSPGGTGNNEQFF.

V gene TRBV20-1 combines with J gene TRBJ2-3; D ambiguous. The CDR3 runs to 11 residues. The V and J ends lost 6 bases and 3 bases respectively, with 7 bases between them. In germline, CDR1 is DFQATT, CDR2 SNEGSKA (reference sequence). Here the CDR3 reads CSATVTDTQYF. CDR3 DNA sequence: TGCAGTGCCACAGTAACAGATACGCAGTATTTT.

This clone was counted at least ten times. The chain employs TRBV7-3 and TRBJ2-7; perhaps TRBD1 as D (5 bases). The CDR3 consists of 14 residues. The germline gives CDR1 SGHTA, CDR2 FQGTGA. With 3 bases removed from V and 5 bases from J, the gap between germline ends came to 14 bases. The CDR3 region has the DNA TGTGCCAGCAGCTTGGGGCCCCCTAGGGACGAGCAGTACTTC. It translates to CASSLGPPRDEQYF.

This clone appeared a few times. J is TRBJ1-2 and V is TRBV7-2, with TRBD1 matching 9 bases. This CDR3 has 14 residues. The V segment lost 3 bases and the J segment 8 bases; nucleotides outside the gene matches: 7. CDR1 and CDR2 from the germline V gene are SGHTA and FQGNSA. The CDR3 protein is CASSLDRGGGGYTF. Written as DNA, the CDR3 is TGTGCCAGCAGCTTGGACAGGGGAGGTGGAGGCTACACCTTC.

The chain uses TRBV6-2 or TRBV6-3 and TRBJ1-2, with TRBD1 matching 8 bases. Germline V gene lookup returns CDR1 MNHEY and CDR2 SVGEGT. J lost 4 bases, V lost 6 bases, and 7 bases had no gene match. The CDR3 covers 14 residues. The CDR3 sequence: CASSRTGPGYGYTF. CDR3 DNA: TGTGCCAGCAGCCGGACAGGGCCGGGCTATGGCTACACCTTC.